Following are 31 T cell receptor beta chains from one sample sequenced in a study of Graves' ophthalmopathy and Graves' hyperthyroidism. RNA transcripts provided the template for amplifying TCR beta CDR3 regions. Investigators did first-round RT-PCR with HTBI primers, then second-round multiplex PCR. TCRdb re-derived calls from the multiplex PCR reads in MiXCR, one entry per CDR3 protein. The sample shows hundreds of thousands of distinct CDR3 sequences, under 50% of them seen only once. Sample: peripheral blood. The source of these receptors is an adult man with Graves' ophthalmopathy.

Worth noting for this clonotype: This may be a read error, as it is one base from a much larger clone. The V gene is TRBV25-1, the J gene TRBJ2-3; maybe TRBD1 (5 bases). This CDR3 comprises 12 residues. CDR1 and CDR2 from the germline V gene are MGHDK and SYGVNS. CDR3 sequence: CASSRDVDAQYF. In DNA, the CDR3 is TGTGCCAGCAGCAGGGATGTAGATGCGCAGTATTTT.

Only one count was recorded for this clonotype. The rearrangement uses TRBV7-9 and TRBJ2-5; 10 nucleotides agree with TRBD1. This CDR3 comprises 16 residues. Trimming removed 2 bases from V and 4 bases from J; junction bases left unmatched: 7. CDR1 is SEHNR, CDR2 FQNEAQ, per germline (reference sequence). As DNA, the CDR3 is TGTGCCAGCAGCTTATTGCGGGACAGGGGAACAGAGACCCAGTACTTC. Translation: CASSLLRDRGTETQYF.

Only one count was recorded for this clonotype. This chain joins TRBV10-3 and TRBJ1-2; D is possibly TRBD1 (5 bases). Germline CDR1 ENHRY, CDR2 SYGVKD. Trimming cost V 8 bases and J 4 bases, with 17 bases left between them. The CDR3 length is 14 residues. In DNA, the CDR3 is TGTGCCATCCGACAGACAGCCTTAGTCTATGGCTACACCTTC. This translates into CAIRQTALVYGYTF.

V usage is TRBV6-4 and J usage is TRBJ1-1; 7 nucleotides match TRBD1. V gave up 9 bases and J gave up 3 bases; unmatched junction bases: 7. Germline CDR1 reads MRHNA; CDR2 reads SNTAGT. The CDR3 has 13 amino acids. Here the CDR3 DNA reads TGTGCCAGTCGACAGGGTCTCTACACTGAAGCTTTCTTT. It specifies CASRQGLYTEAFF.

This clonotype was picked up a small number of times. The rearrangement links TRBV27 to TRBJ2-5; TRBD2 agrees at 7 bases. This CDR3 has 14 amino acids. In germline, CDR1 is MNHEY, CDR2 SMNVEV (reference sequence). V lost 5 bases and J lost 4; bases outside the gene matches: 7. CDR3 bases: TGTGCCAGCAGTGTCTTCGGGGAGGGAGAGACCCAGTACTTC. Its protein product is CASSVFGEGETQYF.

This clonotype was picked up a small number of times. This chain connects TRBV5-6 to TRBJ1-6, with TRBD1 matching over 8 bases. The CDR3 runs to 15 residues. The germline CDR1 and CDR2 sequences are SGHDT and YYEEEE. J was trimmed by 4 bases and V by 4 bases; bases with no gene match: 4. CDR3 nucleotides: TGTGCCAGCAGCAACGGACAGGGTTATAATTCACCCCTCCACTTT. Translated, it gives CASSNGQGYNSPLHF.

A remark on this clonotype: This could be a read error, since a much larger clone is one nucleotide away. The gene calls are TRBV10-3 and TRBJ2-7; TRBD2 matches 9 bases. This CDR3 has 16 residues. Germline CDR1 reads ENHRY; CDR2 reads SYGVKD. As DNA, the CDR3 is TGTGCCAGCAGTTACTCGGGAAAAGCGGGAGGCTACGAGCAGCACTTC. Its protein is CASSYSGKAGGYEQHF.

The rearrangement uses TRBV2 and TRBJ1-1; no clear D gene. CDR1 is SNHLY and CDR2 is FYNNEI in the germline V gene. CDR3 size: 13 residues. Trimming removed 4 bases at V and 4 bases at J, with 10 bases between. The DNA of the CDR3 is TGTGCCAGCAGTGCCCAACGGGCCACTGAAGCTTTCTTT. Its translation is CASSAQRATEAFF.

This chain connects TRBV9 to TRBJ1-6, with a weak D call TRBD1 (6 bases). V was shortened by 6 bases and J by 7 bases, with 26 bases between the two germline ends. The germline CDR1 and CDR2 sequences are SGDLS and YYNGEE. There are 18 residues in the CDR3. CDR3 in DNA: TGTGCCAGCAATCCAACGACAGGCCGACTCTATGGGAATTCACCCCTCCACTTT. Its protein product is CASNPTTGRLYGNSPLHF.

This clonotype was observed many times. Here the CDR3 DNA reads TGTGCCAGCAGCGACCCGGGGTCAAAAGAGACCCAGTACTTC. Encoded protein: CASSDPGSKETQYF. The V call is TRBV2, the J call TRBJ2-5; the D gene is possibly TRBD2 (5 bases). Germline loops: CDR1 SNHLY, CDR2 FYNNEI. The CDR3 runs to 14 residues. The V end was cut by 6 bases, the J end by 3 bases, with 14 bases between. Filled out from reference TRBV2 and TRBJ2-5, the complete variable domain reads EPEVTQTPSHQVTQMGQEVILRCVPISNHLYFYWYRQILGQKVEFLVSFYNNEISEKSEIFDDQFSVERPDGSNFTLKIRSTKLEDSAMYFCASSDPGSKETQYFGPGTRLLVL.

This clonotype was observed many times. This rearrangement joins TRBV20-1 to TRBJ1-2, with D perhaps TRBD1 (6 bases). Deletions cut 4 bases from V and 8 bases from J, with 20 bases between. The CDR3 contains 14 residues. Germline V gene data show CDR1 as DFQATT and CDR2 as SNEGSKA (reference sequence). The CDR3 loop is CSATEGGNPSGYTF. The CDR3 bases are TGCAGTGCTACGGAAGGGGGGAACCCCTCCGGCTACACCTTC.

The chain employs TRBV10-1 and TRBJ2-7; possibly TRBD1 for D (6 bases). Deletions cut 6 bases from V and 5 bases from J, with 14 bases between. The CDR3 has 13 amino acids. Per the germline V gene, CDR1 is WNHNN and CDR2 is SYGVQD (reference sequence). The DNA for the CDR3 is TGCGCCAGCAGCCGGGACAAGGCCCACGAGCAGTACTTC. This gives the protein CASSRDKAHEQYF.

In its sample, this clonotype was seen many times. The chain carries TRBV5-1 and TRBJ1-5; perhaps TRBD1 as D (5 bases). The germline gives CDR1 SGHRS, CDR2 YFSETQ. V gave up 1 base and J gave up 7 bases, with 9 bases separating them. This CDR3 is built from 13 residues. In nucleotides, the CDR3 is TGCGCCAGCAGCTTGACAGAGGGGCAGCCCCAGCATTTT. Its translation is CASSLTEGQPQHF.

The chain has TRBV7-3 and TRBJ1-1; 8 nucleotides agree with TRBD1. The CDR3 runs 17 residues. Germline loops: CDR1 SGHTA, CDR2 FQGTGA. The V gene end was trimmed by 5 bases and the J gene end by 1 base; junction bases not matched to a gene: 12. The CDR3 reads CASSTAGRQGPNTEAFF. In nucleotides, the CDR3 is TGTGCCAGCAGCACTGCCGGGCGACAGGGGCCGAACACTGAAGCTTTCTTT.

This clonotype was observed at least ten times. This chain connects TRBV29-1 to TRBJ2-5, with 8 nucleotides matching TRBD2. Germline V gene data show CDR1 as SQVTM and CDR2 as ANQGSEA. This CDR3 is built from 13 residues. The V segment lost 8 bases and the J segment 2 bases; nucleotides outside the gene matches: 7. The CDR3 region is CSSARLAQETQYF. For the CDR3, the DNA is TGCAGCTCAGCTCGACTAGCGCAAGAGACCCAGTACTTC.

This clonotype was recorded only once. This chain links TRBV5-1 with TRBJ2-7, with 9 bases identical to TRBD2. V trimming: 2 bases; J trimming: 8 bases; junction bases outside the gene matches: 5. The CDR3 runs to 13 residues. Germline lookup yields CDR1 SGHRS and CDR2 YFSETQ. The CDR3 region has the DNA TGCGCCAGCAGCTTCTTAGCGGGGGCCAAGCAGTACTTC. It specifies CASSFLAGAKQYF.

The rearrangement links TRBV6-1 to TRBJ1-2; TRBD1 is a possible D gene (6 bases). CDR1 is MNHNS and CDR2 is SASEGT in the germline V gene. The CDR3 runs 15 residues. V lost 0 bases, J lost 3 bases, and 11 bases lay in between. The CDR3 loop reads CASSEADTGYYGYTF. CDR3 coding DNA: TGTGCCAGCAGTGAAGCGGATACAGGGTACTATGGCTACACCTTC.

The CDR3 spells CASSKAVRERGEQYF. The CDR3 DNA follows: TGTGCCAGCAGCAAAGCAGTCCGAGAGAGGGGCGAGCAGTACTTC. V and J are TRBV7-9 and TRBJ2-7; D assignment may be TRBD1 or TRBD2 (5 bases each). Trimming removed 5 bases from V and 6 bases from J, with 20 bases in between. The V gene's germline CDR1 is SEHNR and CDR2 FQNEAQ (reference sequence). The CDR3 is 15 residues long.

J is TRBJ1-6 and V is TRBV2; TRBD1 matches at 8 bases. V trimming: 5 bases; J trimming: 10 bases; junction bases outside the gene matches: 22. This CDR3 is built from 19 residues. In germline, CDR1 is SNHLY, CDR2 FYNNEI. The CDR3 DNA reads as TGTGCCAGCAGTCTCCGGGGGGCAGGGGGCCCCCATTTAGGCTCACCCCTCCACTTT. The encoded protein is CASSLRGAGGPHLGSPLHF. The whole variable domain, remainder taken from reference TRBV2 and TRBJ1-6, is EPEVTQTPSHQVTQMGQEVILRCVPISNHLYFYWYRQILGQKVEFLVSFYNNEISEKSEIFDDQFSVERPDGSNFTLKIRSTKLEDSAMYFCASSLRGAGGPHLGSPLHFGNGTRLTVT.

This clonotype showed up many times. The chain employs TRBV7-8 and TRBJ1-4; possibly TRBD1 for D (5 bases). The CDR3 extends over 16 amino acids. CDR1 is SGHVS and CDR2 is FQNEAQ in the germline V gene. V lost 2 bases and J 0 bases, leaving 10 bases between the germline ends. CDR3 in amino acids: CASSLWGGSTNEKLFF. CDR3 in DNA: TGTGCCAGCAGCTTATGGGGGGGATCAACTAATGAAAAACTGTTTTTT.

The chain is built from TRBV7-2 and TRBJ2-2, with a weak D call TRBD2 (6 bases). Germline CDR1 reads SGHTA; CDR2 reads FQGNSA. The CDR3 consists of 17 residues. V lost 5 bases and J lost 0, with 16 bases in between. Here the CDR3 reads CASSQEWGDANTGELFF. CDR3 nucleotides: TGTGCCAGCAGCCAAGAATGGGGGGACGCGAACACCGGGGAGCTGTTTTTT.

The V gene is TRBV19, the J gene TRBJ2-5; 7 bases align to TRBD2. From germline, CDR1 is LNHDA and CDR2 SQIVND (reference sequence). The ends lost 5 bases at V and 4 bases at J; junction bases unmatched: 10. This CDR3 spans 15 amino acids. Written as DNA, the CDR3 is TGTGCCAGTAGTGAAACCGGGAGGATGGGAGAGACCCAGTACTTC. Translating gives CASSETGRMGETQYF.

This rearrangement joins TRBV29-1 to TRBJ1-2, with D perhaps matching TRBD1 (6 bases). V shed 8 bases and J shed 6 bases, with 19 bases lying between them. CDR1 and CDR2 from the germline V gene are SQVTM and ANQGSEA. The CDR3 covers 13 residues. CDR3 residues: CSSSPRDTHGYTF. In DNA, the CDR3 is TGCAGCAGTTCACCCAGGGACACCCATGGCTACACCTTC.

At least ten counts were recorded for this clonotype. This chain links TRBV25-1 with TRBJ2-7; possibly TRBD2 for D (6 bases). The CDR3 is made up of 15 amino acids. Trimming pared 2 bases from V and 7 bases from J, leaving 18 bases between. CDR1 is MGHDK and CDR2 is SYGVNS in the germline V gene. In nucleotides, the CDR3 is TGTGCCAGCAGTGAAACCGGGAAGGGTCGGGAGGAGCAGTACTTC. The encoded protein is CASSETGKGREEQYF.

The genes are TRBV10-3 and TRBJ1-2; TRBD1 agrees at 7 bases. J was trimmed by 7 bases and V by 10 bases; bases with no gene match: 21. Germline loops: CDR1 ENHRY, CDR2 SYGVKD. This CDR3 region has 16 residues. The CDR3 reads CASRNRRLQGMGGYTF. As DNA, the CDR3 is TGTGCCAGCAGAAACAGGAGGCTACAGGGGATGGGTGGCTACACCTTC.

With regard to this clonotype: A much larger clone lies one base from this, so it may be a read error. V usage is TRBV9 and J usage is TRBJ2-7, with D tentatively TRBD1 (8 bases). CDR1 is SGDLS and CDR2 is YYNGEE in the germline V gene. The CDR3 consists of 15 residues. The CDR3 loop reads CVSSVQGGIAYEQYF. The CDR3 bases are TGTGTCAGCAGCGTACAGGGGGGGATTGCCTACGAGCAGTACTTC.

The chain combines TRBV5-8 with TRBJ2-7, with 7 bases fitting TRBD1. The CDR3 runs 12 residues. The ends lost 3 bases at V and 6 bases at J; junction bases unmatched: 3. The germline V gene has CDR1 SGHTS and CDR2 YDEGEE. Here the CDR3 DNA reads TGTGCCAGCAGCTCCGACAGGGCCGAGCAGTACTTC. Translation: CASSSDRAEQYF.

This clonotype was detected a few times. The rearrangement links TRBV24-1 to TRBJ2-7; 8 nucleotides agree with TRBD2. The J segment lost 0 bases and the V segment lost 0 bases, leaving 12 bases of the junction unmatched. CDR3 length equals 19 residues. Germline V gene data show CDR1 as KGHDR and CDR2 as SFDVKD. CDR3 in amino acids: CATSDLEGIRAGDSYEQYF. The CDR3 bases are TGTGCCACCAGTGATTTGGAGGGGATTCGAGCGGGGGACTCCTACGAGCAGTACTTC.

This rearrangement joins TRBV14 to TRBJ2-7, with 7 bases aligning to TRBD1. Germline V gene lookup returns CDR1 SGHDN and CDR2 FVKESK. Trimming at V came to 5 bases and at J to 6 bases, leaving 16 bases not matched to a gene. The CDR3 sequence is 16 residues long. CDR3 residues: CASSVKPHRGLGEQYF. CDR3 DNA: TGTGCCAGCAGCGTGAAGCCTCACAGGGGCCTCGGCGAGCAGTACTTC.

This chain connects TRBV6-5 to TRBJ2-2; no definite D call. The CDR3 contains 14 residues. Trimming left V 5 bases short and J 0 bases short, with 7 bases between. Per germline, CDR1 MNHEY and CDR2 SVGAGI. CDR3 sequence: CASSTVANTGELFF. DNA for the CDR3: TGTGCCAGCAGTACGGTTGCGAACACCGGGGAGCTGTTTTTT.

To note about this clonotype: This may be a read error, as it is one base from a much larger clone. The rearrangement links TRBV7-3 to TRBJ1-2, with TRBD1 identical over 7 bases. From germline, CDR1 is SGHTA and CDR2 FQGTGA. The CDR3 runs 13 residues. CDR3 coding DNA: TGTGCCAGCAGCTTCGACAGGGCAGGTGGCTGCACCTTC. It encodes CASSFDRAGGCTF.